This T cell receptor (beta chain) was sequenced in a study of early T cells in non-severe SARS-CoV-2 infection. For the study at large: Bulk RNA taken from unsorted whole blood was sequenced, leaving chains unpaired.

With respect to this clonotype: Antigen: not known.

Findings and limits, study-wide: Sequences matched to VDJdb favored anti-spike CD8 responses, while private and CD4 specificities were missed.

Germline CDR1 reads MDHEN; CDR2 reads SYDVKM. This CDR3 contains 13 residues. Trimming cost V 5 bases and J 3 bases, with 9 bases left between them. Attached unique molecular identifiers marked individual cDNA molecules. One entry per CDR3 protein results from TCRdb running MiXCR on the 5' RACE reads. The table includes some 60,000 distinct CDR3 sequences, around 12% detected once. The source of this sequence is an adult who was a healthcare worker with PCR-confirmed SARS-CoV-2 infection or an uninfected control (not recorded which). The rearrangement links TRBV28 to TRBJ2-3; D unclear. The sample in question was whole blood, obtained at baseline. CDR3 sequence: CASSTGPTDTQYF. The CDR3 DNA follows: TGTGCCAGCAGTACCGGGCCAACAGATACGCAGTATTTT.